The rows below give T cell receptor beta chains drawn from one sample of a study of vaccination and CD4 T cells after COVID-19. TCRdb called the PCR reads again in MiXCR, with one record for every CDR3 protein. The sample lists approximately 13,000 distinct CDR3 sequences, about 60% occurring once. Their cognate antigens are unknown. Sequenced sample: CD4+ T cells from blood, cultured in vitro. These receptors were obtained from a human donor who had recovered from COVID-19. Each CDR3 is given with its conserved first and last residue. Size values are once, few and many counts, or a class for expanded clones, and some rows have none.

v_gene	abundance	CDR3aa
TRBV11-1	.	CASSLSQGGTEAFF
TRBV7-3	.	CASSLQAGGTDTQYF
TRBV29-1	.	CSVGGQGGIQYF
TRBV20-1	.	CSARDQTAGNTEAFF
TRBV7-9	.	CASSLEDRSYTF
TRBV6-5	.	CASSYSTGVGYTF
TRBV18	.	CASSPTIHEGNQPQHF
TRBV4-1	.	CASSRGTSGSGGELFF
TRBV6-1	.	CASRQGRTEAFF
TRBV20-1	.	CSARTRGKDSPLHF
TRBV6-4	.	CASRRGRDHPEQYF
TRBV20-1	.	CSARDLRGLFDEAFF
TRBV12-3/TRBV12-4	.	CASSLGWNTGELFF
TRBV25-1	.	CASSEQGAYQPQHF
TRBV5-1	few	CASSLSRGRETQYF
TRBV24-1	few	CATSSTDTQYF
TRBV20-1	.	CSAPSGSQPQHF
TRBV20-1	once	CSARGNSDGHEQYF
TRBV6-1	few	CASSHYPQGTSIPQPQHF
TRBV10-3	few	CAIRPDGYTEAFF